A selection of T cell receptor beta chains follows, all from one sample in a study of immune evolution from preneoplasia to lung adenocarcinoma. TCRdb keeps only in-frame clones here, not all; method: immunoSEQ multiplex PCR. The data show several thousand clones, approximately 78% seen once. The sequenced sample consisted of FFPE lung adenocarcinoma in situ tissue. Receptors originate from a person aged 70 to 85 with lung adenocarcinoma. CDR3s include the opening cysteine and the closing phenylalanine or tryptophan. A D gene is named only where the DNA matches it firmly. Size is omitted from some rows. Given values are once, few, many or a class for expanded clones.

TRBD1	TRBV30	NA	TRBJ2-7	CAWSPMDRVLRWQYF	TGTGCCTGGAGTCCAATGGACAGGGTACTACGATGGCAGTACTTC
NA	TRBV29-1	NA	TRBJ2-5	CSVEIPSLQETQYF	TGCAGCGTTGAAATTCCTAGCCTCCAAGAGACCCAGTACTTC
NA	TRBV2	NA	TRBJ1-1	CASISGLGLSEAFF	TGTGCCAGCATATCTGGGCTGGGTCTCAGTGAAGCTTTCTTT
NA	TRBV6-1	NA	TRBJ1-1	CASSEWLNTEAFF	TGTGCCAGCAGTGAGTGGCTGAACACTGAAGCTTTCTTT
NA	TRBV2	few	TRBJ1-2	CASTSGNYGYTF	TGTGCCAGCACCTCAGGGAACTATGGCTACACCTTC
NA	TRBV5-1	NA	TRBJ2-3	CASNSGVSGRTDTQYF	TGCGCCAGCAACTCGGGGGTTAGCGGCCGCACAGATACGCAGTATTTT
NA	TRBV12-2	NA	TRBJ2-7	CASRLAGTGRGEQYF	TGTGCAAGTCGCTTAGCTGGGACAGGAAGGGGCGAGCAGTACTTC
TRBD2	TRBV5-1	NA	TRBJ2-1	CASSPVGAGTYNEQFF	TGCGCCAGCAGCCCGGTTGGAGCGGGGACCTACAATGAGCAGTTCTTC
TRBD1	TRBV18	NA	TRBJ1-3	CASSPQPRTGGGNTIYF	TGTGCCAGCTCACCCCAGCCCCGGACAGGGGGTGGAAACACCATATATTTT
NA	TRBV6-1	NA	TRBJ2-7	CASTLRASFYEQYF	TGTGCCAGTACCCTTAGGGCATCCTTCTACGAGCAGTACTTC
TRBD2	TRBV29-1	NA	TRBJ2-5	CSVGLAGVETQYF	TGCAGCGTTGGACTAGCGGGGGTGGAGACCCAGTACTTC
TRBD1	TRBV7-9	NA	TRBJ2-2	CASSTRDRGLGELFF	TGTGCCAGCAGCACCCGGGACAGGGGGCTCGGGGAGCTGTTTTTT
NA	TRBV7-2	NA	TRBJ2-7	CASSFYRSAEQYF	TGTGCCAGCAGCTTTTACCGATCCGCCGAGCAGTACTTC
TRBD1	TRBV7-6	NA	TRBJ2-5	CASSTDRVTQYF	TGTGCCAGCAGCACGGACAGGGTGACCCAGTACTTC
NA	TRBV30	NA	TRBJ1-5	CAWGDGVGQPQHF	TGTGCCTGGGGGGACGGGGTCGGACAGCCCCAGCATTTT
TRBD1	TRBV4-2	few	TRBJ1-3	CASSQVGRQGSGNTIYF	TGTGCCAGCAGCCAAGTCGGCAGACAGGGGTCTGGAAACACCATATATTTT
NA	TRBV2	once	TRBJ2-3	CASSGARPPDTQYF	TGTGCCAGCAGTGGTGCTCGTCCCCCAGATACGCAGTATTTT
NA	TRBV6-6	NA	TRBJ1-5	CASRRSDLNQPQHF	TGTGCCAGCAGACGATCCGACCTCAATCAGCCCCAGCATTTT
NA	TRBV4-1	once	TRBJ1-5	CASSQGRNQPQHF	TGCGCCAGCAGCCAAGGCCGGAATCAGCCCCAGCATTTT
NA	TRBV5-6	NA	TRBJ2-5	CASSSPPGQYGETQYF	TGTGCCAGCAGCTCACCCCCGGGACAATACGGAGAGACCCAGTACTTC
NA	TRBV7-2	NA	TRBJ1-1	CASSQGGAEAFF	TGTGCCAGCAGCCAGGGCGGAGCTGAAGCTTTCTTT
NA	TRBV19	few	TRBJ1-5	CASSITSDTYQPQHF	TGTGCCAGTAGTATTACGTCGGACACCTATCAGCCCCAGCATTTT
NA	TRBV6-5	NA	TRBJ1-4	CASRPTGDNEKLFF	TGTGCCAGCAGACCGACAGGCGATAATGAAAAACTGTTTTTT
TRBD1	TRBV6-1	NA	TRBJ2-2	CASSLGQGSGELFF	TGTGCCAGCAGCCTCGGACAGGGCTCCGGGGAGCTGTTTTTT
TRBD1	TRBV5-1	NA	TRBJ1-1	CASRVTGQGGTEAFF	TGCGCCAGCAGGGTTACCGGACAGGGAGGGACTGAAGCTTTCTTT
NA	TRBV5-1	NA	TRBJ1-1	CASSREGSSTEAFF	TGCGCCAGCAGCCGGGAGGGGAGCAGCACTGAAGCTTTCTTT
NA	TRBV11-2	NA	TRBJ2-1	CASSLRQGNEQFF	TGTGCCAGCAGCTTAAGGCAGGGGAATGAGCAGTTCTTC
NA	TRBV10-2	NA	TRBJ1-3	CASNPGGFGNTIYF	TGCGCCAGCAATCCCGGGGGGTTCGGAAACACCATATATTTT
NA	TRBV15	few	TRBJ1-4	CATSRVADTNEKLFF	TGTGCCACCAGCAGAGTGGCGGACACTAATGAAAAACTGTTTTTT
NA	TRBV30	few	TRBJ1-2	CAWSVSLLGGYTF	TGTGCCTGGAGTGTGTCTCTTTTAGGTGGCTACACCTTC
NA	TRBV30	NA	TRBJ2-3	CAWRDGTSTDTQYF	TGTGCCTGGAGGGATGGAACTAGCACAGATACGCAGTATTTT
TRBD2	TRBV4-2	NA	TRBJ2-3	CASSQGDYDANTQYF	TGTGCCAGCAGCCAAGGGGACTACGACGCCAATACGCAGTATTTT
NA	TRBV7-2	NA	TRBJ1-5	CASSRGGGGRNQPQHF	TGTGCCAGCAGCCGTGGCGGGGGCGGGCGCAATCAGCCCCAGCATTTT
NA	TRBV11-2	NA	TRBJ2-3	CASSLRVPDTQYF	TGTGCCAGCAGCTTAAGGGTTCCAGATACGCAGTATTTT
NA	TRBV4-1	once	TRBJ2-3	CASSQGGRGFTDTQYF	TGCGCCAGCAGCCAAGGCGGCCGTGGATTCACAGATACGCAGTATTTT
NA	TRBV5-1	NA	TRBJ2-7	CASSLRRPLNSYEQYF	TGCGCCAGCAGCTTGAGGAGACCCTTGAATTCCTACGAGCAGTACTTC
NA	TRBV28	once	TRBJ2-3	CASSFISTDTQYF	TGTGCCAGCAGTTTCATCAGCACAGATACGCAGTATTTT
TRBD2	TRBV5-5	NA	TRBJ2-7	CASSPYGGTYEQYF	TGTGCCAGCAGCCCCTACGGGGGGACCTACGAGCAGTACTTC
NA	TRBV25-1	NA	TRBJ2-3	CASSELRVTDTQYF	TGTGCCAGCAGTGAATTGAGGGTTACGGATACGCAGTATTTT
NA	TRBV21-1	NA	TRBJ1-2	CASSTQGGSSGYTF	TGTGCCAGCAGCACCCAAGGGGGTTCGAGTGGCTACACCTTC
TRBD2	TRBV7-9	NA	TRBJ2-3	CASSLFGRGGRKDTQYF	TGTGCCAGCAGCCTCTTCGGGCGGGGGGGCCGTAAAGATACGCAGTATTTT
NA	TRBV11-2	NA	TRBJ2-1	CASSLADTNEQFF	TGTGCCAGCAGCTTAGCGGACACCAATGAGCAGTTCTTC
NA	TRBV5-6	NA	TRBJ2-3	CASSLVRDTSTDTQYF	TGTGCCAGCAGCTTGGTCCGGGACACCAGCACAGATACGCAGTATTTT
TRBD1	TRBV7-3	NA	TRBJ2-3	CASSLQGASTDTQYF	TGTGCCAGCAGCTTACAGGGGGCCTCGACAGATACGCAGTATTTT
NA	TRBV9	NA	TRBJ1-2	CASSPRGGHHYGYTF	TGTGCCAGCAGCCCTCGCGGAGGGCATCACTATGGCTACACCTTC
TRBD1	TRBV7-9	NA	TRBJ1-5	CASSATTGGGSPQHF	TGTGCCAGCAGCGCGACAACAGGGGGAGGTTCGCCCCAGCATTTT
TRBD1	TRBV6-4	few	TRBJ2-3	CASSVQGAGTDTQYF	TGTGCCAGCAGTGTTCAGGGGGCTGGCACAGATACGCAGTATTTT